The clone carrying this T cell receptor (beta chain) has ten or more counts. As yet, its antigen is unknown. The length of the CDR3 is 15 residues. From germline, CDR1 is MGHRA and CDR2 YSYEKL. V was shortened by 3 bases and J by 7 bases, with 16 bases between the two germline ends. Using genomic DNA as the template, TCR beta VDJ and CDR3 profiling was carried out. MiXCR, run by TCRdb on the reads, gives a single entry per CDR3 protein. The table has a few hundred thousand distinct CDR3 sequences, roughly 50% seen once; the top ten hold around 20%. The authors sequenced patients whose flow cytometry had shown CD8+CD57+ cell expansion. By the time of blood sampling, patients had still received no therapy. This sample was taken from a study of CD8+CD57+ T cells in acquired aplastic anemia. Regarding the study as a whole: Both patients and controls carried the same twenty-nine CD8+ CDR3 sequences.

The source material was sorted CD4+, CD8+, or CD8+CD57+ T cells (not recorded which) from PBMCs. The receptor comes from a human donor with aplastic anemia. V gene TRBV4-1 combines with J gene TRBJ1-5, with a weak D call TRBD1 (5 bases). The CDR3 region has the DNA TGCGCCAGCAGCCACGACAGTAATAGGGCCCAGCCCCAGCATTTT. Translation: CASSHDSNRAQPQHF.